A selection of T cell receptor beta chains follows, all from one sample in a study of cytomegalovirus exposure and HLA in healthy donors. Assay: immunoSEQ multiplex PCR; the TCRdb copy retains only in-frame clones and omits some. The data show 85,000 to 120,000 clones, 70% to 80% seen once. The sample was PBMCs. All receptors come from a female donor in good health and CMV-seronegative. CDR3s include the opening cysteine and the closing phenylalanine or tryptophan. A D gene is named only where the DNA matches it firmly. Some rows mark clone size as missing; the rest say once, few, many or name a class of expanded clone.

TRBJ2-7 | . | TRBV27 | . | CASSLSIMAEQYF | TGTGCCAGCAGTTTATCGATCATGGCCGAGCAGTACTTC
TRBJ1-3 | TRBD1 | TRBV7-2 | . | CASSLMGGQVYDTIYF | TGTGCCAGCAGCTTAATGGGGGGACAGGTGTACGACACCATATATTTT
TRBJ2-5 | TRBD1 | TRBV10-1 | . | CASSESPTGGQQYF | TGCGCCAGCAGTGAGTCCCCGACAGGGGGGCAGCAGTACTTC
TRBJ2-7 | TRBD2 | TRBV4-2 | . | CASSRIRLAGQGEQYF | TGTGCCAGCAGCCGGATCCGACTAGCGGGACAGGGCGAGCAGTACTTC
TRBJ1-5 | . | TRBV28 | . | CASSLSGGNQPQHF | TGTGCCAGCAGTTTATCAGGGGGCAATCAGCCCCAGCATTTT
TRBJ2-3 | . | TRBV2 | . | CASSETTDTQYF | TGTGCCAGCAGTGAAACAACAGATACGCAGTATTTT
TRBJ2-7 | TRBD2 | TRBV5-1 | . | CASSEGPGGTPYEQYF | TGCGCCAGCAGCGAGGGTCCCGGGGGGACCCCCTACGAGCAGTACTTC
TRBJ1-5 | . | TRBV7-9 | once | CASSSSGSSNQPQHF | TGTGCCAGCAGCTCCTCGGGTTCCAGCAATCAGCCCCAGCATTTT
TRBJ2-7 | . | TRBV4-1 | . | CASSQASQGDEQYF | TGCGCCAGCAGCCAAGCATCCCAGGGTGACGAGCAGTACTTC
TRBJ1-1 | TRBD1 | TRBV7-2 | . | CASSRRTGEGTEAFF | TGTGCCAGCAGCCGAAGGACAGGGGAGGGCACTGAAGCTTTCTTT
TRBJ1-1 | . | TRBV2 | . | CASGEQGPSTEAFF | TGTGCCAGCGGCGAACAGGGTCCTAGCACTGAAGCTTTCTTT
TRBJ2-3 | TRBD2 | TRBV29-1 | . | CSVPLAGVGDTQYF | TGCAGCGTACCTTTAGCGGGAGTAGGGGATACGCAGTATTTT
TRBJ1-2 | TRBD1 | TRBV25-1 | . | CASSEPGTGASGYTF | TGTGCCAGCAGTGAACCCGGGACAGGGGCGAGTGGCTACACCTTC
TRBJ2-5 | . | TRBV11-2 | once | CASSPSGLTETQYF | TGTGCCAGCAGCCCCTCGGGACTGACAGAGACCCAGTACTTC
TRBJ2-7 | TRBD2 | TRBV10-3 | . | CAIGFPGLAGEQYF | TGTGCCATCGGTTTCCCGGGACTAGCGGGGGAGCAGTACTTC
TRBJ1-4 | TRBD1 | TRBV19 | . | CASSPPGTGDEKLFF | TGTGCCAGTAGTCCTCCCGGGACAGGGGACGAAAAACTGTTTTTT
TRBJ1-2 | TRBD1 | TRBV29-1 | . | CSVYRGQEYGYTF | TGCAGCGTTTATAGGGGACAGGAATATGGCTACACCTTC
TRBJ2-3 | . | TRBV4-1 | . | CASSREFGGEGTDTQYF | TGCGCCAGCAGCCGAGAGTTCGGGGGAGAGGGCACAGATACGCAGTATTTT
TRBJ1-5 | . | TRBV21-1 | . | CASSICRRRQGAGQPQHF | TGTGCCAGCAGCATTTGTCGCAGAAGGCAGGGAGCGGGTCAGCCCCAGCATTTT
TRBJ1-5 | TRBD1 | TRBV28 | . | CATNRDRGPYSNQPQHF | TGTGCCACCAACCGGGACAGGGGGCCATATAGCAATCAGCCCCAGCATTTT
TRBJ2-1 | TRBD2 | TRBV7-2 | . | CASSLAPGLAGDGFF | TGTGCCAGCAGCTTAGCCCCGGGACTAGCGGGAGACGGGTTCTTC
TRBJ2-2 | TRBD2 | TRBV28 | . | CASSSPIAGGTGELFF | TGTGCCAGCAGTTCCCCCATAGCGGGAGGCACCGGGGAGCTGTTTTTT
TRBJ1-5 | . | TRBV15 | few | CATSRDGQLQHF | TGTGCCACCAGCAGAGATGGGCAGCTCCAGCATTTT
TRBJ2-7 | TRBD2 | TRBV7-8 | . | CASSFLSGGNYEQYF | TGTGCCAGCAGCTTCCTCAGCGGGGGCAACTACGAGCAGTACTTC
TRBJ2-7 | . | TRBV7-9 | . | CASSLGTSTEQYF | TGTGCCAGCAGCTTGGGGACTTCAACCGAGCAGTACTTC
TRBJ2-7 | TRBD1 | TRBV6-6 | . | CASSWTGYEQYF | TGTGCCAGCAGTTGGACAGGTTACGAGCAGTACTTC
TRBJ1-5 | TRBD1 | TRBV2 | . | CASSTGAVQPQHF | TGTGCCAGCAGCACAGGGGCCGTTCAGCCCCAGCATTTT
TRBJ2-7 | TRBD2 | TRBV9 | . | CASSEGLAGTYEQYF | TGTGCCAGCAGCGAGGGACTAGCGGGGACCTACGAGCAGTACTTC
TRBJ2-1 | TRBD2 | TRBV15 | . | CATRAETSGIYNEQFF | TGTGCCACCAGGGCCGAGACTAGCGGGATCTACAATGAGCAGTTCTTC
TRBJ2-7 | TRBD2 | TRBV27 | . | CASSFFSGGGLQYF | TGTGCCAGCAGTTTCTTTAGCGGGGGAGGGTTGCAGTACTTC
TRBJ2-6 | . | TRBV5-1 | . | CASSPQNPGANVLTF | TGCGCCAGCAGCCCTCAGAATCCCGGGGCCAACGTCCTGACTTTC
TRBJ2-2 | . | TRBV11-3 | . | CASSRGKWNTGELFF | TGTGCCAGCAGTCGGGGAAAGTGGAACACCGGGGAGCTGTTTTTT
TRBJ2-2 | . | TRBV7-9 | . | CASSYWRSNTGELFF | TGTGCCAGCAGCTACTGGAGGTCGAACACCGGGGAGCTGTTTTTT
TRBJ2-7 | TRBD2 | TRBV6-5 | . | CASSYSGAGVDYEQYF | TGTGCCAGCAGTTACTCGGGAGCGGGAGTCGATTACGAGCAGTACTTC
TRBJ2-1 | . | TRBV6-5 | . | CASSSAGGWVNEQFF | TGTGCCAGCAGTAGTGCGGGCGGGTGGGTTAATGAGCAGTTCTTC
TRBJ2-7 | TRBD2 | TRBV18 | . | CASSPGTTYEQYF | TGTGCCAGCTCTCCAGGGACTACCTACGAGCAGTACTTC
TRBJ1-3 | . | TRBV9 | . | CASSPVVSGNTIYF | TGTGCCAGCTCACCGGTAGTCTCTGGAAACACCATATATTTT
TRBJ2-7 | TRBD2 | TRBV29-1 | . | CSVVVSGTHEQYF | TGCAGCGTTGTAGTCAGCGGGACGCACGAGCAGTACTTC
TRBJ2-3 | TRBD2 | TRBV5-5 | many | CASSPGGRNTQYF | TGTGCCAGCAGCCCGGGGGGAAGAAATACGCAGTATTTT
TRBJ1-1 | . | TRBV6-1 | . | CASTGQVNTEAFF | TGTGCCAGCACTGGACAAGTAAACACTGAAGCTTTCTTT